What follows are 21 T cell receptor beta chains derived from one specimen sequenced in a study of cytomegalovirus exposure and HLA in healthy donors. In the PCR, 60 Vbeta and 13 Jbeta primers were used. Profiled with immunoSEQ multiplex PCR; TCRdb holds only in-frame clones, not every one. The sample includes about 130,000 clones, roughly three quarters of them seen just once. Input material: PBMCs. The receptor set was obtained from a man younger than 40 in good health and CMV-seronegative.

This clone was observed a handful of times. This chain connects TRBV4-2 to TRBJ2-7; unclear D gene. Trimming pared 1 base from V and 2 bases from J, leaving 3 bases between. CDR1 and CDR2 from the germline V gene are LGHNA and YNFKEQ. The CDR3 is 12 residues long. This CDR3 is CASSQGPYEQYF. The CDR3, as DNA: TGTGCCAGCAGCCAAGGGCCCTACGAGCAGTACTTC.

CDR3 residues: CASGTAANYGYTF. For the CDR3, the DNA is TGTGCCAGCGGGACAGCGGCCAATTATGGCTACACCTTC. This chain links TRBV7-6 with TRBJ1-2, with 7 bases matching TRBD1. CDR3 size: 13 residues. Trimming took 8 bases from V and 5 from J; bases not matched to a gene: 8. Germline CDR1 reads SGHVS; CDR2 reads FNYEAQ.

This sequence joins TRBV5-1 and TRBJ2-1, with TRBD2 matching 7 bases. Germline CDR1 is SGHRS and CDR2 is YFSETQ. The V segment lost 2 bases and the J segment 8 bases; nucleotides outside the gene matches: 16. The CDR3 is made up of 17 amino acids. The CDR3 nucleotides are TGCGCCAGCAGCTTTACATTAGGTGGGAGGGCCTCGGATGAGCAGTTCTTC. As protein: CASSFTLGGRASDEQFF.

CDR3 sequence (DNA): TGTGCCTGGAGTGTAGAGGGAGGGAGGGATACGCAGTATTTT. This gives the protein CAWSVEGGRDTQYF. The rearrangement uses TRBV30 and TRBJ2-3; 7 positions match TRBD2. The germline V gene encodes CDR1 GTSNPN and CDR2 SVGIG (reference sequence). Germline trimming cut 0 bases from V and 6 bases from J; bases unmatched to any gene: 6. The CDR3 spans 14 residues.

The chain couples TRBV30 to TRBJ1-1, with D possibly matching TRBD1 (6 bases). V was pared by 6 bases and J by 5 bases, with 16 bases between. The CDR3 has 13 residues. Germline CDR1 is GTSNPN and CDR2 is SVGIG (reference sequence). DNA for the CDR3: TGTGCCTGCGCACCTAGGGGGGGGACTGAAGCTTTCTTT. Its protein is CACAPRGGTEAFF.

J is TRBJ2-1 and V is TRBV19, with D maybe TRBD2 (6 bases). The CDR3 sequence is 13 residues long. V lost 8 bases to trimming and J lost 8 bases, with 16 bases between them. Germline lookup yields CDR1 LNHDA and CDR2 SQIVND (reference sequence). CDR3 DNA sequence: TGTGCCAGTTCGGCACTAGCTGGGTATGAGCAGTTCTTC. Its protein product is CASSALAGYEQFF.

This chain joins TRBV4-1 and TRBJ1-4, with D possibly matching TRBD1 (5 bases). The CDR3 is made up of 16 amino acids. Germline values: CDR1 MGHRA, CDR2 YSYEKL. V was shortened by 0 bases and J by 4 bases, with 12 bases between the two germline ends. CDR3 protein: CASSQDPGVFNEKLFF. CDR3 bases: TGCGCCAGCAGCCAAGATCCGGGGGTATTTAATGAAAAACTGTTTTTT.

This clone was detected once. The chain carries TRBV6-1 and TRBJ2-5; 9 bases fit TRBD1. CDR1 is MNHNS and CDR2 is SASEGT in the germline V gene. This CDR3 spans 18 amino acids. V lost 3 bases and J lost 3; bases outside the gene matches: 14. CDR3 sequence (DNA): TGTGCCAGCAGTGAGGGACAGGGAATTTTTGGATCCAAAGAGACCCAGTACTTC. Protein: CASSEGQGIFGSKETQYF.

This chain connects TRBV15 to TRBJ2-5; 10 bases line up with TRBD2. V was pared by 6 bases and J by 4 bases, with 11 bases of the junction left unmatched. The CDR3 runs 16 residues. Looked up from germline, CDR1 is LNHNV and CDR2 is YYDKDF (reference sequence). The DNA of the CDR3 is TGTGCCACCAGTCTGAGCGGGAGGGGAGTTCGAGAGACCCAGTACTTC. Protein product: CATSLSGRGVRETQYF. Complete variable domain (other parts from reference TRBV15 and TRBJ2-5): DAMVIQNPRYQVTQFGKPVTLSCSQTLNHNVMYWYQQKSSQAPKLLFHYYDKDFNNEADTPDNFQSRRPNTSFCFLDIRSPGLGDTAMYLCATSLSGRGVRETQYFGPGTRLLVL.

The CDR3 DNA reads as TGTGCCACCAACCGATACAGGGTCGGGGGGGGAAAAGACACAGATACGCAGTATTTT. This sequence encodes CATNRYRVGGGKDTDTQYF. This chain links TRBV2 with TRBJ2-3; the match to TRBD2 covers 8 bases. The CDR3 runs 19 residues. The V gene end was trimmed by 10 bases and the J gene end by 2 bases; junction bases not matched to a gene: 23. Germline V CDR1 and CDR2: SNHLY, FYNNEI.

The chain carries TRBV18 and TRBJ1-4; D may be TRBD1 (5 bases). V dropped 4 bases and J dropped 0 bases, with 18 bases sitting between them. The CDR3 is 18 residues long. The germline V gene encodes CDR1 KGHSH and CDR2 LQKENI. The CDR3 spells CASSLTTTEYATNEKLFF. The CDR3 bases are TGTGCCAGCTCACTCACGACGACAGAATACGCAACTAATGAAAAACTGTTTTTT.

The J gene is TRBJ2-3, the V gene TRBV13; 9 nucleotides match TRBD1. CDR1 and CDR2 from the germline V gene are PRHDT and FYEKMQ (reference sequence). V dropped 4 bases and J dropped 3; count of bases not matched to a gene: 8. The CDR3 is 16 residues long. The CDR3 here is CASSSEGTGWTDTQYF. CDR3 in DNA: TGTGCCAGCAGCTCGGAGGGGACAGGGTGGACAGATACGCAGTATTTT.

The chain couples TRBV28 to TRBJ2-5; 9 nucleotides agree with TRBD1. Germline lookup yields CDR1 MDHEN and CDR2 SYDVKM. The CDR3 covers 12 residues. V lost 6 bases and J lost 7; bases outside the gene matches: 3. DNA of the CDR3: TGTGCCAGCAGAGCGGACAGGGGGACCCAGTACTTC. It specifies CASRADRGTQYF.

This clone turned up a few times. V gene TRBV9 combines with J gene TRBJ2-7; TRBD2 aligns across 9 bases. Germline-derived CDR1 and CDR2 are SGDLS and YYNGEE. The CDR3 contains 15 residues. J was trimmed by 2 bases and V by 4 bases; bases with no gene match: 7. The CDR3 region is CASSPTLAGPYEQYF. The CDR3 DNA sequence: TGTGCCAGCAGCCCCACCCTAGCGGGACCCTACGAGCAGTACTTC.

This clone was detected a few times. The chain recombines TRBV29-1 with TRBJ1-5; TRBD1 aligns across 10 bases. The length of the CDR3 is 14 residues. Germline V gives CDR1 SQVTM, CDR2 ANQGSEA. The trim removed 6 bases at V and 5 bases at J, leaving 7 bases unmatched. The CDR3 reads CSVGQGSWDQPQHF. The CDR3 DNA reads TGCAGCGTGGGACAGGGGTCCTGGGATCAGCCCCAGCATTTT.

The sample holds one count of this clone. This chain joins TRBV5-1 and TRBJ2-3; maybe TRBD1 (7 bases). Deletions cut 2 bases from V and 5 bases from J, with 12 bases between. The CDR3 runs 14 residues. In germline, CDR1 is SGHRS, CDR2 YFSETQ. This CDR3 is CASSFDREVDTQYF. CDR3 DNA sequence: TGCGCCAGCAGCTTCGACAGGGAGGTAGATACGCAGTATTTT.

The CDR3: CASSFRDNSYEQYF. In nucleotides, the CDR3 is TGTGCCAGCAGTTTTCGGGACAACTCCTACGAGCAGTACTTC. V and J are TRBV6-5 and TRBJ2-7; perhaps TRBD1 as D (6 bases). Germline V CDR1 and CDR2: MNHEY, SVGAGI. The ends were cut back, 4 bases at V and 0 bases at J, with 10 bases in the middle. There are 14 residues in the CDR3.

The chain combines TRBV11-3 with TRBJ2-2; 7 nucleotides agree with TRBD1. The CDR3 covers 15 residues. Trimming at V came to 1 base and at J to 3 bases, leaving 2 bases not matched to a gene. The V gene's germline CDR1 is SGHNT and CDR2 YENEEA. Written as DNA, the CDR3 is TGTGCCAGCAGCTTAGGACAGGGTGACACCGGGGAGCTGTTTTTT. This translates into CASSLGQGDTGELFF.

In its sample, this clone was seen once. This rearrangement joins TRBV4-3 to TRBJ1-3; 7 bases fit TRBD1. The CDR3 totals 19 residues. V was pared by 0 bases and J by 4 bases, with 15 bases of the junction left unmatched. The V gene's germline CDR1 is LGHNA and CDR2 YSLEER. The DNA for the CDR3 is TGCGCCAGCAGCCAAGAACCCCACCGACAGGGAAGTAAGGGAAACACCATATATTTT. Translated, it gives CASSQEPHRQGSKGNTIYF.

The chain is built from TRBV27 and TRBJ2-2; D is uncertain. Trimming shortened V by 4 bases and J by 2 bases, and 2 bases separated the two germline ends. Germline V CDR1 and CDR2: MNHEY, SMNVEV (reference sequence). This CDR3 is 12 amino acids long. CDR3 coding DNA: TGTGCCAGCAGTTCAAACACCGGGGAGCTGTTTTTT. It specifies CASSSNTGELFF.

The chain recombines TRBV30 with TRBJ1-1, with TRBD1 as a possible D gene (5 bases). CDR1 is GTSNPN and CDR2 is SVGIG in the germline V gene (reference sequence). CDR3 length: 12 amino acids. The V end was cut by 0 bases, the J end by 5 bases, with 7 bases between. CDR3 residues: CAWSVRETEAFF. The CDR3 DNA sequence: TGTGCCTGGAGTGTCAGGGAAACTGAAGCTTTCTTT.